This entry concerns a single T cell receptor (beta chain). Its antigen is undetermined. This sample was taken from a study of cytomegalovirus exposure and HLA in healthy donors. Study in general: One earlier analysis, a look at roughly 180 million T cells, found 100 million to 130 million unique TCR beta sequences. The study's early data release held some 85 million unique TCRs from HLA-typed donors.

Overall study findings and caveats: Reportedly, fewer N-insertions than the roughly 600-donor mean appeared in an Asian-associated ancestry cluster in a later analysis. Trimming of TCR beta V- and J-genes showed a link, identified in a later analysis, to a missense DCLRE1C variant.

The germline V gene has CDR1 MRHNA and CDR2 SNTAGT. The CDR3 spans 14 residues. V lost 4 bases to trimming and J lost 0 bases, with 9 bases between them. Primers included in the PCR were 60 Vbeta and 13 Jbeta primers. TCRdb keeps only in-frame clones here, not all; method: immunoSEQ multiplex PCR. The sample holds 150,000 to 200,000 clones, around 82% seen once. This sequence originates from a woman between 50 and 59 years old in good health and CMV-seropositive. V and J are TRBV6-4 and TRBJ1-2, with D possibly TRBD1 on 5 matching bases. The sample consisted of PBMCs. The CDR3: CASSVTATNYGYTF. The CDR3 region has the DNA TGTGCCAGCAGTGTGACAGCCACTAACTATGGCTACACCTTC.